The 7 T cell receptor beta chains below all came from one sample that was sequenced in a study of cytomegalovirus exposure and HLA in healthy donors. The study ran its PCR with 60 Vbeta and 13 Jbeta primers. The data were produced by immunoSEQ multiplex PCR, yet TCRdb's version contains in-frame clones alone and is incomplete. The data show 250,000 to 350,000 clones, more than 80% seen once. The sequenced sample consisted of PBMCs. These receptors all come from a man aged 40-49 years in good health and CMV-seropositive.

The V and J genes are TRBV15 and TRBJ2-7, with D perhaps matching TRBD2 (5 bases). The germline gives CDR1 LNHNV, CDR2 YYDKDF (reference sequence). The CDR3 length is 17 residues. V shed 3 bases and J shed 2 bases, with 20 bases lying between them. CDR3 sequence reads: CATSRDRVAGTTYEQYF. CDR3 nucleotide sequence: TGTGCCACCAGCAGGGACCGGGTGGCGGGTACTACCTACGAGCAGTACTTC. The full variable domain, completed using reference TRBV15 and TRBJ2-7, is DAMVIQNPRYQVTQFGKPVTLSCSQTLNHNVMYWYQQKSSQAPKLLFHYYDKDFNNEADTPDNFQSRRPNTSFCFLDIRSPGLGDTAMYLCATSRDRVAGTTYEQYFGPGTRLTVT.

The chain employs TRBV6-1 and TRBJ2-7; D may be TRBD2 (5 bases). The CDR3 is made up of 13 amino acids. The V end lost 6 bases, the J end lost 4 bases, and 13 bases lay between the germline ends. The germline V gene has CDR1 MNHNS and CDR2 SASEGT. CDR3 coding DNA: TGTGCCAGCAGCACCGCCGGGGAGTACGAGCAGTACTTC. This translates into CASSTAGEYEQYF.

This sequence joins TRBV6-5 and TRBJ2-5; TRBD2 aligns across 11 bases. The CDR3 extends over 16 amino acids. Germline V gene sequence: CDR1 MNHEY, CDR2 SVGAGI. V trimming: 4 bases; J trimming: 4 bases; junction bases outside the gene matches: 8. CDR3 DNA sequence: TGTGCCAGCAGTTCCATAGCGGGAGGGCCACGAGAGACCCAGTACTTC. This sequence encodes CASSSIAGGPRETQYF.

The chain has TRBV28 and TRBJ2-1; TRBD2 might be the D (5 bases). The germline V gene has CDR1 MDHEN and CDR2 SYDVKM. V was shortened by 6 bases and J by 0 bases, with 15 bases between the two germline ends. The CDR3 spans 16 residues. In nucleotides, the CDR3 is TGTGCCAGCAGCCAGACGGCCCGGGGCTCCTACAATGAGCAGTTCTTC. This sequence encodes CASSQTARGSYNEQFF.

This chain connects TRBV7-6 to TRBJ2-7, with a tentative D call TRBD2 (6 bases). Trimming took off 11 bases at V and 4 bases at J, with 21 bases between the two ends. Germline CDR1 reads SGHVS; CDR2 reads FNYEAQ. The CDR3 is 14 amino acids. This CDR3 is CAGRKRDDLYEQYF. The CDR3 DNA is TGTGCCGGGAGGAAACGGGACGATTTATACGAGCAGTACTTC.

This clone occurred once. V is TRBV30 and J is TRBJ1-1; the match to TRBD1 covers 9 bases. V shed 3 bases, J shed 3 bases, and the junction held 11 bases outside the gene matches. Looked up from germline, CDR1 is GTSNPN and CDR2 is SVGIG (reference sequence). This CDR3 is built from 16 residues. CDR3 sequence: CAWSLPAQGAYTEAFF. CDR3 in DNA: TGTGCCTGGAGCCTCCCCGCACAGGGGGCGTACACTGAAGCTTTCTTT.

This clone was counted between two and nine times. The sample has other DNA sequences that encode this CDR3 too. V gene TRBV7-3 combines with J gene TRBJ2-7; maybe TRBD2 (6 bases). The CDR3 runs 13 residues. Germline V gives CDR1 SGHTA, CDR2 FQGTGA. Trimming left V 4 bases short and J 6 bases short, with 13 bases between. CDR3 protein: CASSWEDGGEQYF. CDR3 DNA sequence: TGTGCCAGCAGCTGGGAGGACGGAGGCGAGCAGTACTTC.